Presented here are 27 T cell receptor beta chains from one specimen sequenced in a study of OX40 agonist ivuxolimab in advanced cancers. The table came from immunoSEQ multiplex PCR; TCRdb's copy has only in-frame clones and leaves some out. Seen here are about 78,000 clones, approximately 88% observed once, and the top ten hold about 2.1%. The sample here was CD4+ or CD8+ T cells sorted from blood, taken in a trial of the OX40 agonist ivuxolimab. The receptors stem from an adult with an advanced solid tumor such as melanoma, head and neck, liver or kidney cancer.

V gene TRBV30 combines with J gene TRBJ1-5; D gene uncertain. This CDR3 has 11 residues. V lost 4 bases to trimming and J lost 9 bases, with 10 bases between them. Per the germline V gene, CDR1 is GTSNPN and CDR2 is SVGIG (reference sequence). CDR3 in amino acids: CAWTVVRPQHF. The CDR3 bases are TGTGCCTGGACCGTCGTGAGGCCCCAGCATTTT. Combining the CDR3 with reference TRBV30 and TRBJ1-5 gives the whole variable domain SQTIHQWPATLVQPVGSPLSLECTVEGTSNPNLYWYRQAAGRGLQLLFYSVGIGQISSEVPQNLSASRPQDRQFILSSKKLLLSDSGFYLCAWTVVRPQHFGDGTRLSIL.

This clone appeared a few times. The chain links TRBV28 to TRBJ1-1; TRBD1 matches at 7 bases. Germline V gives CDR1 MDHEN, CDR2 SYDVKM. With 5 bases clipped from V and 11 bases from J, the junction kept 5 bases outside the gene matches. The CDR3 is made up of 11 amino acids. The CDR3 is CASSRQGRAFF. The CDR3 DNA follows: TGTGCCAGCAGTCGACAGGGTCGTGCTTTCTTT.

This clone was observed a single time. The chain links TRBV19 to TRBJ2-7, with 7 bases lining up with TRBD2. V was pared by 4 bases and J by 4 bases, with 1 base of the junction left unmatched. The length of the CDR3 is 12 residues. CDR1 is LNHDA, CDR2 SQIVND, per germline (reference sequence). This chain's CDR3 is CASSTGGYEQYF. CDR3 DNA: TGTGCCAGTAGTACCGGGGGGTACGAGCAGTACTTC.

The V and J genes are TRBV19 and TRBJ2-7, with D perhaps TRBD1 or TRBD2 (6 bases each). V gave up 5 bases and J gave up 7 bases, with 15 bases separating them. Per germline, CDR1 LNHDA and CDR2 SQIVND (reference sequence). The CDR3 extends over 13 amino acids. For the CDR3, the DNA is TGTGCCAGTAGTTCCCTGGGGGGCGGAGAGCAGTACTTC. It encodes CASSSLGGGEQYF.

The CDR3 region is CASSFTGPPYNEQFF. The CDR3 bases are TGTGCCAGCAGCTTTACGGGGCCCCCCTACAATGAGCAGTTCTTC. This chain uses TRBV14 with TRBJ2-1; D is perhaps TRBD1 or TRBD2 (5 bases each). The CDR3 is 15 amino acids. Germline loops: CDR1 SGHDN, CDR2 FVKESK. Trimming stripped 5 bases from V and 2 bases from J, with 13 bases between. Full variable domain (remainder filled in from reference TRBV14 and TRBJ2-1): EAGVTQFPSHSVIEKGQTVTLRCDPISGHDNLYWYRRVMGKEIKFLLHFVKESKQDESGMPNNRFLAERTGGTYSTLKVQPAELEDSGVYFCASSFTGPPYNEQFFGPGTRLTVL.

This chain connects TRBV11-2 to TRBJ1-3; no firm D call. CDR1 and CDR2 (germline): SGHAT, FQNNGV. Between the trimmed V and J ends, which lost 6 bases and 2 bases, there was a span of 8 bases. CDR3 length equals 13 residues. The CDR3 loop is CASSTGTGNTIYF. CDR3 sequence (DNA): TGTGCCAGCAGTACGGGGACTGGAAACACCATATATTTT.

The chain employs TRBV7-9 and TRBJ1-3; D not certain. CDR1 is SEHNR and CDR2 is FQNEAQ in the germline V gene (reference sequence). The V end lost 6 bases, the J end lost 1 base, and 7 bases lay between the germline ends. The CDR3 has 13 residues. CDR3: CASRRISGNTIYF. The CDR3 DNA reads TGTGCCAGCAGAAGGATATCTGGAAACACCATATATTTT. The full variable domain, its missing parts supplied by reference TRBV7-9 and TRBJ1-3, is DTGVSQNPRHKITKRGQNVTFRCDPISEHNRLYWYRQTLGQGPEFLTYFQNEAQLEKSRLLSDRFSAERPKGSFSTLEIQRTEQGDSAMYLCASRRISGNTIYFGEGSWLTVV.

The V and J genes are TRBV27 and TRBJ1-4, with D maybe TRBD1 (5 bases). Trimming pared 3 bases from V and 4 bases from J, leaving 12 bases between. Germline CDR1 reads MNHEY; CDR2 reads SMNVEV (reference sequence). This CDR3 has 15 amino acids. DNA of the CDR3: TGTGCCAGCAGTTTCTCCGGGACCGATAATGAAAAACTGTTTTTT. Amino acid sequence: CASSFSGTDNEKLFF.

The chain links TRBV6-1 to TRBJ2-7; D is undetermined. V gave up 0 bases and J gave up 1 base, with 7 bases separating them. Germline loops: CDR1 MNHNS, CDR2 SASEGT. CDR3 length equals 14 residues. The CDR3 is CASSEADQSYEQYF. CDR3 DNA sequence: TGTGCCAGCAGTGAAGCTGATCAGTCCTACGAGCAGTACTTC.

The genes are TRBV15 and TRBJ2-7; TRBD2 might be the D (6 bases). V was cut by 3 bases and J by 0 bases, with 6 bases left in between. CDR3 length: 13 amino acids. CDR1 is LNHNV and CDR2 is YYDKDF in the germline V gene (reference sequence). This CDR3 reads CATSRDYSYEQYF. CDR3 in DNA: TGTGCCACCAGCAGGGACTACTCCTACGAGCAGTACTTC.

The CDR3 loop is CARKTGEETQYF. In DNA form, the CDR3 reads TGTGCCAGAAAGACGGGGGAAGAGACCCAGTACTTC. The rearrangement uses TRBV6-5 and TRBJ2-5, with TRBD2 as a possible D gene (6 bases). This CDR3 comprises 12 residues. Trimming stripped 9 bases from V and 3 bases from J, with 11 bases between. Germline V gene data show CDR1 as MNHEY and CDR2 as SVGAGI.

The CDR3 sequence is CASSSGQGDGQPQHF. CDR3 sequence (DNA): TGTGCCAGCAGCTCCGGACAGGGGGATGGGCAGCCCCAGCATTTT. The chain links TRBV13 to TRBJ1-5, with 10 bases aligning to TRBD1. Losses at the gene ends were 4 bases for V and 7 bases for J; bases not matched to a gene: 7. The germline V gene encodes CDR1 PRHDT and CDR2 FYEKMQ (reference sequence). The CDR3 covers 15 residues.

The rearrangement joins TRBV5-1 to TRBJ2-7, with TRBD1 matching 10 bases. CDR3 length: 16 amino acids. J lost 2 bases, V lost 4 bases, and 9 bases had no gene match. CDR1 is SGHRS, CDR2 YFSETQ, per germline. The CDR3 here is CASSPGTGAPTYEQYF. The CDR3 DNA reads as TGCGCCAGCAGCCCCGGGACAGGGGCCCCCACCTACGAGCAGTACTTC.

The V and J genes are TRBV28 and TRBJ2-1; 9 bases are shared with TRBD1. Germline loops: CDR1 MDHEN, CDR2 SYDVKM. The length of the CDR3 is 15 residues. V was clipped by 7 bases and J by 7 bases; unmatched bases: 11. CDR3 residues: CASTLGGTGSNEQFF. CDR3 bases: TGTGCCAGCACCCTGGGGGGGACAGGGTCGAATGAGCAGTTCTTC.

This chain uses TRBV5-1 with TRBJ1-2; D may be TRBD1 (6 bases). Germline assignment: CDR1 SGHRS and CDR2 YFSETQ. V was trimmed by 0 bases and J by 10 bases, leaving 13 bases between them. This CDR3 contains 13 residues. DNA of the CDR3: TGCGCCAGCAGCTTGGGGGACACCGGGGCCTACACCTTC. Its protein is CASSLGDTGAYTF.

CDR3 sequence: CASSLGKPANYGYTF. CDR3 bases: TGTGCCAGCAGCTTAGGCAAACCAGCTAACTATGGCTACACCTTC. The chain links TRBV5-4 to TRBJ1-2, with no clear D. CDR1 and CDR2 (germline): SGHNT, YYREEE (reference sequence). Trimming took 2 bases from V and 0 from J, leaving 11 bases between them. CDR3 size: 15 residues.

The CDR3 region is CASSQTPGQSSGNTIYF. In nucleotides, the CDR3 is TGTGCCAGCAGCCAAACCCCGGGACAAAGCTCTGGAAACACCATATATTTT. The chain recombines TRBV9 with TRBJ1-3; D is perhaps TRBD1 (6 bases). This CDR3 is built from 17 residues. Looked up from germline, CDR1 is SGDLS and CDR2 is YYNGEE. The V end was cut by 4 bases, the J end by 0 bases, with 17 bases between.

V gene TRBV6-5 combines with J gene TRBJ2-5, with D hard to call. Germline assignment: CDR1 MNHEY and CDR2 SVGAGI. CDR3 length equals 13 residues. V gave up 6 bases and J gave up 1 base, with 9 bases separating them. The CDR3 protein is CASSLRFQETQYF. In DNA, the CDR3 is TGTGCCAGCAGCCTGAGGTTCCAAGAGACCCAGTACTTC.

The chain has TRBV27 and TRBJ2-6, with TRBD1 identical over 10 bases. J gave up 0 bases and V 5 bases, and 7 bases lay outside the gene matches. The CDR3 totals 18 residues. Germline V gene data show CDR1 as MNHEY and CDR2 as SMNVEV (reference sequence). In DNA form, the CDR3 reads TGTGCCAGCAGTCCCGGACAGGGGGTTTACTCTGGGGCCAACGTCCTGACTTTC. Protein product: CASSPGQGVYSGANVLTF.

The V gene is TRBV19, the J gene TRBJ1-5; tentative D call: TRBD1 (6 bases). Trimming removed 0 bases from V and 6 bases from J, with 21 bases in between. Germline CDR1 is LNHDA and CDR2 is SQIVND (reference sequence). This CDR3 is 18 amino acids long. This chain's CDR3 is CASSIDRQGKYNGQPQHF. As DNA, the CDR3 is TGTGCCAGTAGTATAGATCGCCAGGGGAAGTACAATGGTCAGCCCCAGCATTTT. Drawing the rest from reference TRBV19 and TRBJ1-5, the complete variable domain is DGGITQSPKYLFRKEGQNVTLSCEQNLNHDAMYWYRQDPGQGLRLIYYSQIVNDFQKGDIAEGYSVSREKKESFPLTVTSAQKNPTAFYLCASSIDRQGKYNGQPQHFGDGTRLSIL.

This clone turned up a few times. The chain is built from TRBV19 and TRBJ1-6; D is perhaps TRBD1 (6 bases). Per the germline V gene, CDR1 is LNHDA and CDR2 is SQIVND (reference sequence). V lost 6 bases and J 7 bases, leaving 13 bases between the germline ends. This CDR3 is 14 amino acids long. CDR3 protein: CASSTGRLNSPLHF. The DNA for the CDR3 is TGTGCCAGTAGCACAGGGAGGCTAAATTCACCCCTCCACTTT.

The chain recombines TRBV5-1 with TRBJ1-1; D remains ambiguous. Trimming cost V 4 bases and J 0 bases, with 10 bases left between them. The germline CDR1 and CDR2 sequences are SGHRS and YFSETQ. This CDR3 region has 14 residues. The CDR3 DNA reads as TGCGCCAGCAGCCCTTCGTGGCTGAACACTGAAGCTTTCTTT. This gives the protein CASSPSWLNTEAFF. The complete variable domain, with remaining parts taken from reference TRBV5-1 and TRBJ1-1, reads KAGVTQTPRYLIKTRGQQVTLSCSPISGHRSVSWYQQTPGQGLQFLFEYFSETQRNKGNFPGRFSGRQFSNSRSEMNVSTLELGDSALYLCASSPSWLNTEAFFGQGTRLTVV.

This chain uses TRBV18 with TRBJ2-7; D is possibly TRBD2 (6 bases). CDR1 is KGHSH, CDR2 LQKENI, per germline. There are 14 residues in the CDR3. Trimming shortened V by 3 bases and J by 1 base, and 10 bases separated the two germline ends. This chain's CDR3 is CASSPGRQSYEQYF. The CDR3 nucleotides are TGTGCCAGCTCACCGGGGAGGCAATCCTACGAGCAGTACTTC.

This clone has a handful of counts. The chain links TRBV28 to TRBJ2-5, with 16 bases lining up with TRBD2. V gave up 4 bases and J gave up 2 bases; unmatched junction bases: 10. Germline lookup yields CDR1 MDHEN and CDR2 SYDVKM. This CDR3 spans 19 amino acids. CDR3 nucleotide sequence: TGTGCCAGCAGTTCCTGGAGGGCGGGACTAGCGGGGGGGCAAGAGACCCAGTACTTC. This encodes CASSSWRAGLAGGQETQYF.

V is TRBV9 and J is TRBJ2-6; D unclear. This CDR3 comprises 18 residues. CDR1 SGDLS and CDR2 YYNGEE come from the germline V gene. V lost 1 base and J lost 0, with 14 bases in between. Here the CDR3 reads CASSVSGNRLSGANVLTF. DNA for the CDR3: TGTGCCAGCAGCGTATCAGGCAACCGGCTCTCTGGGGCCAACGTCCTGACTTTC.

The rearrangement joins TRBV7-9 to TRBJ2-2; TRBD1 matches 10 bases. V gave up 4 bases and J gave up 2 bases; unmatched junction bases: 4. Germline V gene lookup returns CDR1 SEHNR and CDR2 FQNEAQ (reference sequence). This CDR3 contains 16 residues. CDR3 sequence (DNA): TGTGCCAGCAGCTCTGGACAGGGGGTTAACACCGGGGAGCTGTTTTTT. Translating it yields CASSSGQGVNTGELFF.

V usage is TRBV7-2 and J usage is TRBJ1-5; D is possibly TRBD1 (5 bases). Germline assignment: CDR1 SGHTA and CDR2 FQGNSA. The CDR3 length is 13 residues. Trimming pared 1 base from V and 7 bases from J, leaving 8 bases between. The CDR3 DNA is TGTGCCAGCAGCTTAGGGGGGAGACAGCCCCAGCATTTT. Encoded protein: CASSLGGRQPQHF. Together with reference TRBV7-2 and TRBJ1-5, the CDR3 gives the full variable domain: GAGVSQSPSNKVTEKGKDVELRCDPISGHTALYWYRQSLGQGLEFLIYFQGNSAPDKSGLPSDRFSAERTGGSVSTLTIQRTQQEDSAVYLCASSLGGRQPQHFGDGTRLSIL.